These 19 T cell receptor beta chains were all obtained from the same sample, sequenced in a study of OX40 agonist ivuxolimab in advanced cancers. Some clones are missing from TCRdb's copy, which holds only in-frame ones; the method was immunoSEQ multiplex PCR. In the table there are about 130,000 clones, about 92% of which are singletons. This specimen was CD4+ or CD8+ T cells sorted from blood, taken in a trial of the OX40 agonist ivuxolimab. These receptors originate from an adult with an advanced solid tumor such as melanoma, head and neck, liver or kidney cancer.

The rearrangement uses TRBV7-2 and TRBJ1-3; TRBD1 matches 8 bases. After removal of 3 bases from V and 3 bases from J, the junction contained 1 base not matched to a gene. The germline V gene encodes CDR1 SGHTA and CDR2 FQGNSA. This CDR3 contains 14 residues. The CDR3 nucleotides read TGTGCCAGCAGCTTTGACAGGGGTGGAAACACCATATATTTT. Amino acid sequence: CASSFDRGGNTIYF. Using reference TRBV7-2 and TRBJ1-3 for the parts outside the CDR3, the full variable domain is GAGVSQSPSNKVTEKGKDVELRCDPISGHTALYWYRQSLGQGLEFLIYFQGNSAPDKSGLPSDRFSAERTGGSVSTLTIQRTQQEDSAVYLCASSFDRGGNTIYFGEGSWLTVV.

The gene calls are TRBV11-2 and TRBJ1-5; D is possibly TRBD1 (5 bases). This CDR3 comprises 15 residues. Per germline, CDR1 SGHAT and CDR2 FQNNGV. The V gene lost 1 base and the J gene lost 3 bases, with 10 bases spanning the gap. CDR3 residues: CASSLGPGLNQPQHF. As DNA, the CDR3 is TGTGCCAGCAGCTTAGGGCCAGGGCTCAATCAGCCCCAGCATTTT. The whole variable domain, filled in from reference TRBV11-2 and TRBJ1-5, reads EAGVAQSPRYKIIEKRQSVAFWCNPISGHATLYWYQQILGQGPKLLIQFQNNGVVDDSQLPKDRFSAERLKGVDSTLKIQPAKLEDSAVYLCASSLGPGLNQPQHFGDGTRLSIL.

The genes are TRBV5-1 and TRBJ1-5; TRBD1 might be the D (5 bases). Germline V lookup: CDR1 SGHRS, CDR2 YFSETQ. Trimming pared 1 base from V and 1 base from J, leaving 6 bases between. The CDR3 is made up of 14 amino acids. The CDR3 sequence: CASSLTGSNQPQHF. For the CDR3, the DNA is TGCGCCAGCAGCTTGACAGGAAGCAATCAGCCCCAGCATTTT.

This sequence joins TRBV6-1 and TRBJ1-1, with D possibly matching TRBD1 (5 bases). V lost 7 bases and J 1 base, leaving 16 bases between the germline ends. The CDR3 totals 15 residues. Germline CDR1 reads MNHNS; CDR2 reads SASEGT. The CDR3, as DNA: TGTGCCAGCATCCCGGGACGACTTAAGAACACTGAAGCTTTCTTT. The encoded protein is CASIPGRLKNTEAFF.

This chain uses TRBV11-2 with TRBJ1-2, with D unresolved. The V end lost 5 bases, the J end lost 2 bases, and 12 bases lay between the germline ends. CDR3 length: 14 residues. CDR1 SGHAT and CDR2 FQNNGV come from the germline V gene. The CDR3 sequence is CASSGIRKNYGYTF. CDR3 sequence (DNA): TGTGCCAGCAGCGGAATCAGAAAGAACTATGGCTACACCTTC.

In its sample, this clone was seen once. J is TRBJ2-1 and V is TRBV5-1, with TRBD2 matching over 8 bases. There are 14 residues in the CDR3. Unmatched junction bases numbered 4, after V lost 7 bases and J lost 1 base. Germline V lookup: CDR1 SGHRS, CDR2 YFSETQ. The CDR3 region is CASDSGDSYNEQFF. The CDR3 DNA reads as TGCGCCAGCGATAGCGGGGATTCCTACAATGAGCAGTTCTTC.

The chain recombines TRBV7-9 with TRBJ2-5; the D is unclear. The CDR3 is 15 amino acids. Germline V gene sequence: CDR1 SEHNR, CDR2 FQNEAQ (reference sequence). V shed 1 base and J shed 1 base, with 10 bases lying between them. In nucleotides, the CDR3 is TGTGCCAGCAGCTTAGAAGGGCTTCTCCAAGAGACCCAGTACTTC. It is translated as CASSLEGLLQETQYF.

The chain has TRBV7-2 and TRBJ2-5; 10 positions agree with TRBD2. From germline, CDR1 is SGHTA and CDR2 FQGNSA. The CDR3 totals 17 residues. The trim removed 5 bases at V and 2 bases at J, leaving 11 bases unmatched. CDR3 sequence reads: CASSPYSTSGLQETQYF. Here the CDR3 DNA reads TGTGCCAGCAGCCCCTATTCGACTAGCGGGTTGCAAGAGACCCAGTACTTC.

A word on this clone: The junction shows a germline mismatch at one end, possibly a read error. Other DNA sequences in this sample translate to the same CDR3. This chain connects TRBV7-9 to TRBJ1-2; D gene ambiguous. In germline, CDR1 is SEHNR, CDR2 FQNEAQ (reference sequence). The CDR3 extends over 8 amino acids. The CDR3 region is CASRLGQF. The CDR3 DNA is TGTGCCAGCAGACTTGGGCAGTTC.

To note about this clone: Mismatch with germline at one junction end may stem from a read error. CDR3 bases: TGTGCCAGCAGCTTAGGTCTCCCACTAGCCTTC. It encodes CASSLGLPLAF. V is TRBV7-9 and J is TRBJ1-2; D gene unclear. The germline V gene encodes CDR1 SEHNR and CDR2 FQNEAQ (reference sequence). CDR3 length equals 11 residues.

The chain recombines TRBV5-5 with TRBJ2-7; possibly TRBD2 for D (6 bases). Germline V gene lookup returns CDR1 SGHKS and CDR2 YYEKEE (reference sequence). The CDR3 length is 15 residues. V lost 0 bases and J 2 bases, leaving 12 bases between the germline ends. The CDR3 DNA reads TGTGCCAGCAGCTTGGCCGGGGGTGCCACCTACGAGCAGTACTTC. Residues: CASSLAGGATYEQYF.

The V and J genes are TRBV9 and TRBJ2-1, with D maybe TRBD1 (6 bases). Germline loops: CDR1 SGDLS, CDR2 YYNGEE. There are 16 residues in the CDR3. V lost 3 bases to trimming and J lost 4 bases, with 17 bases between them. DNA of the CDR3: TGTGCCAGCAGCGCCCCAATAGGGGGAGTTTACAATGAGCAGTTCTTC. Translated: CASSAPIGGVYNEQFF.

The chain joins TRBV9 to TRBJ1-2, with D unresolved. Trimming removed 3 bases from V and 7 bases from J, with 7 bases in between. Germline CDR1 and CDR2: SGDLS and YYNGEE. The CDR3 totals 11 residues. CDR3 DNA sequence: TGTGCCAGCAGCGCATCGCTTGGCTACACCTTC. It specifies CASSASLGYTF.

Points on this clone: The same CDR3 arises from other DNA sequences in this sample as well. For the CDR3, the DNA is TGTGCCAGCTCAGAAGGGACAGGGGGTCTTCGGGGGCAGTACTTC. This gives the protein CASSEGTGGLRGQYF. The chain is built from TRBV18 and TRBJ2-7, with 11 positions matching TRBD1. The trim removed 5 bases at V and 9 bases at J, leaving 12 bases unmatched. The CDR3 contains 15 residues. Per germline, CDR1 KGHSH and CDR2 LQKENI.

The chain combines TRBV19 with TRBJ2-5; D may be TRBD1 (5 bases). V lost 4 bases and J 7 bases, leaving 10 bases between the germline ends. The CDR3 has 12 amino acids. CDR1 LNHDA and CDR2 SQIVND come from the germline V gene (reference sequence). The CDR3 protein is CASSRNQGTQYF. CDR3 nucleotides: TGTGCCAGTAGTAGAAACCAGGGGACCCAGTACTTC.

This chain joins TRBV27 and TRBJ1-2, with 7 bases that match TRBD1. The CDR3 extends over 15 amino acids. Germline CDR1 and CDR2: MNHEY and SMNVEV (reference sequence). The junction had 14 bases not matched to a gene; V was cut back by 6 bases and J by 7 bases. The CDR3 spells CASSHTTGLIGGYTF. Here the CDR3 DNA reads TGTGCCAGCAGCCACACGACAGGGCTAATCGGTGGCTACACCTTC.

The chain combines TRBV11-2 with TRBJ2-3; no clear D. CDR3 length: 15 amino acids. Germline CDR1 and CDR2: SGHAT and FQNNGV. The germline V and J ends were trimmed by 3 bases and 2 bases, with 12 bases remaining between them. CDR3 region: CASSLYGPSTDTQYF. CDR3 DNA: TGTGCCAGCAGCTTGTACGGACCGTCCACAGATACGCAGTATTTT.

The gene calls are TRBV5-4 and TRBJ1-1; no definite D call. In germline, CDR1 is SGHNT, CDR2 YYREEE (reference sequence). The ends were cut back, 6 bases at V and 1 base at J, with 13 bases in the middle. The CDR3 has 14 amino acids. The CDR3 DNA reads TGTGCCAGCACCTGGGGTGGAAAGAACACTGAAGCTTTCTTT. It translates to CASTWGGKNTEAFF.

V is TRBV6-6 and J is TRBJ2-3; D gene ambiguous. The ends were cut back, 5 bases at V and 7 bases at J, with 10 bases in the middle. CDR3 length: 12 amino acids. Germline V gives CDR1 MNHNY, CDR2 SVGAGI (reference sequence). As DNA, the CDR3 is TGTGCCAGCAGTACCGTCAAACATACGCAGTATTTT. Translated, it gives CASSTVKHTQYF.